This entry concerns a single TCR beta chain. This sample was included in a study of blood T cell repertoires in COVID-19. Turning to the study itself: Samples representing acute and convalescent COVID-19 were sourced from the United States, Italy and Spain.

CDR3 length: 13 residues. V was pared by 6 bases and J by 8 bases, with 17 bases between. Per the germline V gene, CDR1 is SGHRS and CDR2 is YFSETQ. TCRdb keeps only in-frame clones here, not all; method: immunoSEQ multiplex PCR. The table shows roughly 59,000 clones, with 70% to 80% occurring only once. This clonotype originated in a human donor in a cohort sampled during active COVID-19. What was sequenced was peripheral blood. The chain links TRBV5-1 to TRBJ1-2; D remains unclear. For the CDR3, the DNA is TGCGCCAGCACCCCGAGATCGGGGTACGGCTACACCTTC. Translating it yields CASTPRSGYGYTF.